The 5 T cell receptor beta chains given below trace back to one sample, sequenced in a study of T cells after yellow fever vaccination. TCRdb re-derived calls from the 5' RACE reads in MiXCR, one entry per CDR3 protein. The sample consists of some 400,000 distinct CDR3 sequences, around a sixth of them appearing once. The material sequenced was PBMCs, taken before the yellow fever booster vaccination. The receptor set was obtained from a man between 18 and 29 years old who received the YFV17D yellow fever vaccine.

The chain recombines TRBV6-2 or TRBV6-3 with TRBJ2-1, with TRBD2 matching 7 bases. The CDR3 extends over 13 amino acids. The trim removed 0 bases at V and 10 bases at J, leaving 3 bases unmatched. Germline V lookup: CDR1 MNHEY, CDR2 SVGEGT. The CDR3 loop reads CASSYSQRGEQFF. The DNA for the CDR3 is TGTGCCAGCAGTTACTCCCAGCGGGGCGAGCAGTTCTTC.

This clonotype turned up a few times. The chain links TRBV12-3 or TRBV12-4 to TRBJ1-4; no reliable D call. CDR3 length: 14 amino acids. Trimming left V 7 bases short and J 6 bases short, with 15 bases between. The CDR3 protein is CASTRLNSHEKLFF. Here the CDR3 DNA reads TGTGCCAGCACCCGTCTAAACTCGCATGAAAAACTGTTTTTT.

The chain combines TRBV27 with TRBJ2-4; the D gene is possibly TRBD1 (6 bases). The CDR3 contains 17 residues. V lost 4 bases to trimming and J lost 0 bases, with 16 bases between them. Germline V CDR1 and CDR2: MNHEY, SMNVEV (reference sequence). In nucleotides, the CDR3 is TGTGCCAGCAGTTCCCCTTCGACAGGCTCAGCCAAAAACATTCAGTACTTC. This encodes CASSSPSTGSAKNIQYF.

The rearrangement uses TRBV15 and TRBJ2-3; D remains ambiguous. V was clipped by 1 base and J by 5 bases, with 4 bases between them. Germline V gene sequence: CDR1 LNHNV, CDR2 YYDKDF (reference sequence). The CDR3 sequence is 12 residues long. The CDR3 DNA follows: TGTGCCACCAGCAGAGTCGGAGATACGCAGTATTTT. Residues: CATSRVGDTQYF. Drawing the rest from reference TRBV15 and TRBJ2-3, the complete variable domain is DAMVIQNPRYQVTQFGKPVTLSCSQTLNHNVMYWYQQKSSQAPKLLFHYYDKDFNNEADTPDNFQSRRPNTSFCFLDIRSPGLGDTAMYLCATSRVGDTQYFGPGTRLTVL.

This clonotype turned up a few times. The chain employs TRBV6-6 and TRBJ1-5, with 7 bases aligning to TRBD1. Germline V gene sequence: CDR1 MNHNY, CDR2 SVGAGI (reference sequence). The CDR3 is made up of 16 amino acids. The trim removed 5 bases at V and 0 bases at J, leaving 7 bases unmatched. CDR3: CASSKQGYYSNQPQHF. In DNA form, the CDR3 reads TGTGCCAGCAGTAAACAGGGGTACTATAGCAATCAGCCCCAGCATTTT.